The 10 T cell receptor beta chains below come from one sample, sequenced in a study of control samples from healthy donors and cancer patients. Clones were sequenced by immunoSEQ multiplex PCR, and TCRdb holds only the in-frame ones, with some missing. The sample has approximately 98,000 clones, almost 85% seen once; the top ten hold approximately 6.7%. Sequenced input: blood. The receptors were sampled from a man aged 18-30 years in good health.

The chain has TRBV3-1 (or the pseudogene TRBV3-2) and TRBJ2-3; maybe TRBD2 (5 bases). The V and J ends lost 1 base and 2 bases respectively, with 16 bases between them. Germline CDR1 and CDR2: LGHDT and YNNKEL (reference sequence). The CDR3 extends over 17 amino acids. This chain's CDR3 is CASSQAGIDPLTDTQYF. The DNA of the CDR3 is TGTGCCAGCAGCCAAGCCGGGATCGACCCGCTCACAGATACGCAGTATTTT.

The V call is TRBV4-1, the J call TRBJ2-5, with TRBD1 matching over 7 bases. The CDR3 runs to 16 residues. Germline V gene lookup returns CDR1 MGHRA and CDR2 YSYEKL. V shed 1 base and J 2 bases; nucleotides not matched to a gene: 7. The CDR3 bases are TGCGCCAGCAGCCAAGCCGGGACAGCTTCTCAAGAGACCCAGTACTTC. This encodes CASSQAGTASQETQYF.

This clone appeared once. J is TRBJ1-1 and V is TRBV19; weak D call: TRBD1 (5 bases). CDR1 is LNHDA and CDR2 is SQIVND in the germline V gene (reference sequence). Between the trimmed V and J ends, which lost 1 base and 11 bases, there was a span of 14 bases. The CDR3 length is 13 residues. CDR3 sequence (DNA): TGTGCCAGTAGTATAGTAGCAGGGAAGATGGCTTTCTTT. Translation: CASSIVAGKMAFF.

CDR3 residues: CASSISGAGNEQFF. CDR3 DNA: TGCGCCAGCAGTATTAGCGGGGCGGGCAATGAGCAGTTCTTC. The rearrangement links TRBV10-2 to TRBJ2-1; 8 bases are a match to TRBD2. J lost 6 bases, V lost 5 bases, and 6 bases had no gene match. The CDR3 consists of 14 residues. Germline values: CDR1 WSHSY, CDR2 SAAADI.

The CDR3 here is CASSVRLAGGLIDNEQFF. CDR3 nucleotide sequence: TGTGCCAGCAGCGTCCGACTAGCGGGGGGCCTGATCGACAATGAGCAGTTCTTC. V usage is TRBV7-2 and J usage is TRBJ2-1; the match to TRBD2 covers 13 bases. Losses at the gene ends were 5 bases for V and 5 bases for J; bases not matched to a gene: 12. The CDR3 is 18 residues long. Germline V gene sequence: CDR1 SGHTA, CDR2 FQGNSA.

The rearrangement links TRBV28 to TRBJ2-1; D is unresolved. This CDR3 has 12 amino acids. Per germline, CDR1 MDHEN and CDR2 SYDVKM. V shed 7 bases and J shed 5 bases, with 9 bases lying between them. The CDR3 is CASTSGNNEQFF. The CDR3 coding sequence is TGTGCCAGCACCTCTGGGAACAATGAGCAGTTCTTC.

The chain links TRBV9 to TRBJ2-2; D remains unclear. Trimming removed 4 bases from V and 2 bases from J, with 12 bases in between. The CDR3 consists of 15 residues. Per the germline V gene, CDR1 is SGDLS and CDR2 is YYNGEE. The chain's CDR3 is CASSPRTANTGELFF. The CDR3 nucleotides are TGTGCCAGCAGCCCCCGGACCGCTAACACCGGGGAGCTGTTTTTT. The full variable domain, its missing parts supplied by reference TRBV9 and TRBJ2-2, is DSGVTQTPKHLITATGQRVTLRCSPRSGDLSVYWYQQSLDQGLQFLIQYYNGEERAKGNILERFSAQQFPDLHSELNLSSLELGDSALYFCASSPRTANTGELFFGEGSRLTVL.

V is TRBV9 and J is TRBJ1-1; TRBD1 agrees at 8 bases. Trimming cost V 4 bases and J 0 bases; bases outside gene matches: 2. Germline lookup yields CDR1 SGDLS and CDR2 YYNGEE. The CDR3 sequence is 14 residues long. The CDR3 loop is CASSPGGMNTEAFF. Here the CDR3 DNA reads TGTGCCAGCAGCCCAGGGGGCATGAACACTGAAGCTTTCTTT.

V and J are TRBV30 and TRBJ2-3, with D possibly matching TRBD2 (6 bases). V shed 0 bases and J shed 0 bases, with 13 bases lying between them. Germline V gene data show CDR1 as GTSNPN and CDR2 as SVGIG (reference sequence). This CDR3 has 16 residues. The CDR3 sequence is CAWSVVAGLSTDTQYF. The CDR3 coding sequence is TGTGCCTGGAGTGTGGTTGCGGGGCTCAGCACAGATACGCAGTATTTT.

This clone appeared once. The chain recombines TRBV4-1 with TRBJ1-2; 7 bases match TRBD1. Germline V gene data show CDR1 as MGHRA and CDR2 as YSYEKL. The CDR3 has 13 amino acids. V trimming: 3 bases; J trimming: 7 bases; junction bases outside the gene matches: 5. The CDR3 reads CASSQFSGGGYTF. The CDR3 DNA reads TGCGCCAGCAGCCAGTTCTCAGGGGGTGGCTACACCTTC.